Presented here are 29 T cell receptor beta chains from one specimen sequenced in a study of T cell responses to AZD1222 COVID-19 vaccine (dated by TCRdb to 2020 to 2023). Interpreted using the paper, the time point label stands for: about 28 days (+/-7) after the second vaccine dose. In the paper's terms, the treatment or condition label means: meningococcal conjugate vaccine given as trial control. The library was generated by the immunoSEQ multiplex PCR assay. This immuneACCESS table, as held by TCRdb, lists in-frame sequences with V and J called but not all clones. Of the missing ones, under half trace to an unresolved V gene in checked studies; the others have no known cause. A total of around 140,000 clones appear in this sample, approximately 91% of them only once. The ten top clones hold approximately 5.4% of the sample. Specimen: peripheral blood, collected 28 days after the second dose of the MenACWY control vaccine. The origin of the receptors is an adult who received the MenACWY meningococcal vaccine as a control.

A remark on this clone: At one end the junction does not follow the germline gene, possibly because of a read error. The V gene is TRBV7-7, the J gene TRBJ1-1; no clear D. CDR1 and CDR2 from the germline V gene are SSHAT and FNYEAQ (reference sequence). The CDR3 is 13 residues long. CDR3 nucleotides: TGTGCTAGCAGCCCTTTAGCTAACACTGAAGCTTTCTTT. This codes for CASSPLANTEAFF. The full variable domain, its missing parts supplied by reference TRBV7-7 and TRBJ1-1, is GAGVSQSPRYKVTKRGQDVTLRCDPISSHATLYWYQQALGQGPEFLTYFNYEAQPDKSGLPSDRFSAERPEGSISTLTIQRTEQRDSAMYRCASSPLANTEAFFGQGTRLTVV.

This clone turned up a few times. The rearrangement joins TRBV15 to TRBJ1-5; D not resolved. CDR3 length equals 14 residues. V lost 3 bases and J 1 base, leaving 7 bases between the germline ends. Germline V lookup: CDR1 LNHNV, CDR2 YYDKDF (reference sequence). CDR3 nucleotides: TGTGCCACCAGCAGTGGTGTGAGCAATCAGCCCCAGCATTTT. Its translation: CATSSGVSNQPQHF. The full variable domain, rest sourced from reference TRBV15 and TRBJ1-5, is DAMVIQNPRYQVTQFGKPVTLSCSQTLNHNVMYWYQQKSSQAPKLLFHYYDKDFNNEADTPDNFQSRRPNTSFCFLDIRSPGLGDTAMYLCATSSGVSNQPQHFGDGTRLSIL.

This chain links TRBV3-1 (or the pseudogene TRBV3-2) with TRBJ2-3, with 10 bases identical to TRBD1. In germline, CDR1 is LGHDT, CDR2 YNNKEL (reference sequence). The CDR3 totals 16 residues. J was trimmed by 5 bases and V by 4 bases; bases with no gene match: 9. The DNA of the CDR3 is TGTGCCAGCAGCCCTGACCGGGACAGGGGCAGAGATACGCAGTATTTT. As protein: CASSPDRDRGRDTQYF.

The J gene is TRBJ1-1, the V gene TRBV29-1, with D possibly being TRBD1 (6 bases). Germline V gene lookup returns CDR1 SQVTM and CDR2 ANQGSEA. V gave up 4 bases and J gave up 8 bases, with 14 bases separating them. The CDR3 runs 12 residues. CDR3 loop: CSVGRSGVEAFF. The CDR3 DNA reads as TGCAGCGTTGGGCGTTCAGGGGTCGAAGCTTTCTTT.

Only one count was recorded for this clone. CDR3 protein: CASSLLEGADGYTF. The CDR3 DNA follows: TGTGCCAGCAGCTTGCTAGAAGGGGCTGATGGCTACACCTTC. V usage is TRBV7-9 and J usage is TRBJ1-2; possibly TRBD1 for D (5 bases). Germline values: CDR1 SEHNR, CDR2 FQNEAQ (reference sequence). Trimming removed 3 bases at V and 6 bases at J, with 14 bases between. The CDR3 totals 14 residues.

The chain employs TRBV6-5 and TRBJ1-1, with 11 bases that match TRBD1. The CDR3 is 13 residues long. CDR1 and CDR2 (germline): MNHEY, SVGAGI. Trimming at V came to 6 bases and at J to 3 bases, leaving 0 bases not matched to a gene. As DNA, the CDR3 is TGTGCCAGCAGGGGACAGGGGGACACTGAAGCTTTCTTT. Protein product: CASRGQGDTEAFF.

The chain couples TRBV19 to TRBJ2-1; no definite D call. Per germline, CDR1 LNHDA and CDR2 SQIVND (reference sequence). This CDR3 comprises 15 residues. The V end was cut by 10 bases, the J end by 2 bases, with 18 bases between. The CDR3 here is CATLNPSRTYNEQFF. CDR3 bases: TGTGCCACCCTGAACCCGAGCCGAACCTACAATGAGCAGTTCTTC.

For this clone: At one end the junction does not follow the germline gene, possibly because of a read error. The DNA for the CDR3 is TGTGCCGGCAGCGTAGCGAGCACAGATACGCAGTATTTT. It codes for CAGSVASTDTQYF. The chain employs TRBV9 and TRBJ2-3; tentative D call: TRBD2 (5 bases). CDR1 is SGDLS, CDR2 YYNGEE, per germline. The CDR3 runs to 13 residues.

The genes are TRBV24-1 and TRBJ1-6; no definite D call. Trimming pared 12 bases from V and 15 bases from J, leaving 8 bases between. In germline, CDR1 is KGHDR, CDR2 SFDVKD. The CDR3 sequence is 8 residues long. As DNA, the CDR3 is TGTGCCGCCTGGCTCCTCCACTTT. It yields the protein CAAWLLHF.

V is TRBV7-3 and J is TRBJ1-2; weak D call: TRBD1 (6 bases). The CDR3 extends over 13 amino acids. Germline V gives CDR1 SGHTA, CDR2 FQGTGA. The V gene lost 3 bases and the J gene lost 8 bases, with 13 bases spanning the gap. Written as DNA, the CDR3 is TGTGCCAGCAGCTTGGAGGGGACACTAGGCTACACCTTC. This encodes CASSLEGTLGYTF.

This sequence joins TRBV6-2 or TRBV6-3 and TRBJ2-1; maybe TRBD1 (6 bases). The CDR3 length is 16 residues. Trimming left V 2 bases short and J 6 bases short, with 17 bases between. Germline V lookup: CDR1 MNHEY, CDR2 SVGEGT. CDR3 sequence reads: CASSYTSGAYSNEQFF. The CDR3 nucleotides are TGTGCCAGCAGTTACACCTCAGGGGCCTATTCCAATGAGCAGTTCTTC.

Concerning this clone: An end of the junction does not agree with germline; a read error may underlie this. J is TRBJ1-2 and V is TRBV28; D remains unclear. The CDR3 contains 13 residues. The germline CDR1 and CDR2 sequences are MDHEN and SYDVKM. DNA for the CDR3: TGTACCAGCAGTTTGGCGGTTAACTATGGCTACACCTTC. Residues: CTSSLAVNYGYTF.

The gene calls are TRBV28 and TRBJ2-7; possible D gene TRBD1, 6 bases. Looked up from germline, CDR1 is MDHEN and CDR2 is SYDVKM. Trimming cost V 3 bases and J 0 bases, with 12 bases left between them. This CDR3 comprises 15 residues. As DNA, the CDR3 is TGTGCCAGCAGTTTGCAGGACAGCCTCTCCTACGAGCAGTACTTC. Residues: CASSLQDSLSYEQYF.

The rearrangement uses TRBV19 and TRBJ2-7; 7 positions match TRBD1. The CDR3 sequence is 14 residues long. V gave up 9 bases and J gave up 7 bases; unmatched junction bases: 15. Germline assignment: CDR1 LNHDA and CDR2 SQIVND (reference sequence). This chain's CDR3 is CARIPGTALGEQYF. In nucleotides, the CDR3 is TGTGCCAGGATTCCAGGGACAGCCCTGGGGGAGCAGTACTTC.

This clone occurred once. The chain combines TRBV19 with TRBJ1-2, with D hard to call. Germline CDR1 is LNHDA and CDR2 is SQIVND (reference sequence). CDR3 length: 15 residues. The ends were cut back, 4 bases at V and 0 bases at J, with 12 bases in the middle. CDR3 in DNA: TGTGCCAGTAGTAACCGAGAGCTCGCTAACTATGGCTACACCTTC. This translates into CASSNRELANYGYTF.

The V gene is TRBV29-1, the J gene TRBJ2-5; D gene ambiguous. The germline V gene has CDR1 SQVTM and CDR2 ANQGSEA. The CDR3 has 12 amino acids. V lost 4 bases, J lost 2 bases, and 8 bases lay in between. This CDR3 reads CSVGRQQETQYF. The CDR3 DNA follows: TGCAGCGTTGGCCGCCAACAAGAGACCCAGTACTTC.

The chain recombines TRBV4-2 with TRBJ2-1, with TRBD2 identical over 8 bases. The ends lost 0 bases at V and 5 bases at J; junction bases unmatched: 6. The CDR3 sequence is 16 residues long. CDR1 and CDR2 (germline): LGHNA, YNFKEQ. The CDR3 loop is CASSQDRGGGNNEQFF. Written as DNA, the CDR3 is TGTGCCAGCAGCCAAGATAGAGGCGGGGGGAACAATGAGCAGTTCTTC.

The rearrangement links TRBV5-1 to TRBJ1-2; D is unclear. This CDR3 has 15 amino acids. Germline CDR1 SGHRS, CDR2 YFSETQ. The germline V and J ends were trimmed by 4 bases and 2 bases, with 15 bases remaining between them. The CDR3 nucleotides read TGCGCCAGCAGCCCGCAACCTTTCCCAAACTATGGCTACACCTTC. It translates to CASSPQPFPNYGYTF.

The V call is TRBV19, the J call TRBJ1-6, with TRBD1 as a possible D gene (6 bases). The germline V gene encodes CDR1 LNHDA and CDR2 SQIVND (reference sequence). V lost 3 bases to trimming and J lost 9 bases, with 15 bases between them. The CDR3 covers 15 residues. The CDR3 sequence is CASSIGTGLSSPLHF. The DNA for the CDR3 is TGTGCCAGTAGTATCGGAACAGGGTTAAGTTCACCCCTCCACTTT. Together with reference TRBV19 and TRBJ1-6, the CDR3 gives the full variable domain: DGGITQSPKYLFRKEGQNVTLSCEQNLNHDAMYWYRQDPGQGLRLIYYSQIVNDFQKGDIAEGYSVSREKKESFPLTVTSAQKNPTAFYLCASSIGTGLSSPLHFGNGTRLTVT.

The chain joins TRBV6-5 to TRBJ1-5; D possibly corresponds to TRBD1 (6 bases). V was pared by 6 bases and J by 0 bases, with 12 bases between. CDR1 MNHEY and CDR2 SVGAGI come from the germline V gene. The CDR3 is 15 amino acids. The CDR3 loop is CASRRTGYSNQPQHF. CDR3 nucleotide sequence: TGTGCCAGCAGACGAACAGGGTATAGCAATCAGCCCCAGCATTTT.

The chain has TRBV7-3 and TRBJ2-2; D is unclear. The CDR3 covers 16 residues. Trimming stripped 1 base from V and 0 bases from J, with 9 bases between. Germline lookup yields CDR1 SGHTA and CDR2 FQGTGA. The CDR3 is CASSLIADANTGELFF. The CDR3 nucleotides are TGTGCCAGCAGCTTAATCGCAGACGCGAACACCGGGGAGCTGTTTTTT.

The chain uses TRBV15 and TRBJ2-6; 8 bases align to TRBD1. CDR1 LNHNV and CDR2 YYDKDF come from the germline V gene (reference sequence). The CDR3 is 16 residues long. V was clipped by 6 bases and J by 0 bases; unmatched bases: 4. The CDR3 here is CATSTGGFSGANVLTF. In DNA, the CDR3 is TGTGCCACCAGTACAGGGGGATTCTCTGGGGCCAACGTCCTGACTTTC.

This chain joins TRBV9 and TRBJ2-4; possibly TRBD1 for D (6 bases). The germline V gene encodes CDR1 SGDLS and CDR2 YYNGEE. This CDR3 has 17 amino acids. Trimming took off 0 bases at V and 2 bases at J, with 15 bases between the two ends. CDR3 protein: CASSVDPGTGTKNIQYF. The CDR3 nucleotides read TGTGCCAGCAGCGTAGACCCAGGCACAGGGACCAAAAACATTCAGTACTTC.

The V gene is TRBV7-2, the J gene TRBJ2-3, with 8 bases aligning to TRBD2. J lost 5 bases, V lost 4 bases, and 11 bases had no gene match. The CDR3 runs 16 residues. Germline lookup yields CDR1 SGHTA and CDR2 FQGNSA. The CDR3 here is CASSSLTLAGKDTQYF. Here the CDR3 DNA reads TGTGCCAGCAGCTCCCTGACGTTAGCGGGGAAAGATACGCAGTATTTT.

V is TRBV5-6 and J is TRBJ1-4; possibly TRBD1 for D (6 bases). The V end was cut by 4 bases, the J end by 8 bases, with 21 bases between. This CDR3 has 16 residues. Germline-derived CDR1 and CDR2 are SGHDT and YYEEEE. The CDR3: CASSQGWGTRGEKLFF. In DNA form, the CDR3 reads TGTGCCAGCAGCCAGGGGTGGGGAACCCGGGGAGAAAAACTGTTTTTT.

The chain couples TRBV2 to TRBJ1-1; a weak D match, TRBD1 (5 bases). Germline CDR1 and CDR2: SNHLY and FYNNEI. With 6 bases removed from V and 8 bases from J, the gap between germline ends came to 13 bases. The CDR3 totals 12 residues. CDR3 loop: CASSPMTAEAFF. The CDR3 DNA follows: TGTGCCAGCAGCCCCATGACAGCAGAAGCTTTCTTT.

The chain combines TRBV30 with TRBJ1-2; D gene uncertain. The germline V gene encodes CDR1 GTSNPN and CDR2 SVGIG (reference sequence). This CDR3 has 13 amino acids. V was pared by 3 bases and J by 2 bases, with 10 bases between. DNA of the CDR3: TGTGCCTGGAGGACCGATGAAAACTATGGCTACACCTTC. It specifies CAWRTDENYGYTF.

The chain is built from TRBV2 and TRBJ1-3; the D gene is possibly TRBD1 (5 bases). The CDR3 is made up of 15 amino acids. Trimming pared 6 bases from V and 0 bases from J, leaving 12 bases between. Germline V gene lookup returns CDR1 SNHLY and CDR2 FYNNEI. The CDR3 coding sequence is TGTGCCAGCAGCACAACAGGTCGCTCTGGAAACACCATATATTTT. It is translated as CASSTTGRSGNTIYF.

This clone was seen just once. The rearrangement links TRBV7-9 to TRBJ1-1; D gene ambiguous. V shed 2 bases and J shed 1 base, with 11 bases lying between them. The CDR3 is 15 amino acids. CDR1 SEHNR and CDR2 FQNEAQ come from the germline V gene (reference sequence). CDR3 nucleotide sequence: TGTGCCAGCAGCTTATTACCGGGCGGGAACACTGAAGCTTTCTTT. This encodes CASSLLPGGNTEAFF. Looking up the rest from reference TRBV7-9 and TRBJ1-1 gives the full variable domain: DTGVSQNPRHKITKRGQNVTFRCDPISEHNRLYWYRQTLGQGPEFLTYFQNEAQLEKSRLLSDRFSAERPKGSFSTLEIQRTEQGDSAMYLCASSLLPGGNTEAFFGQGTRLTVV.